A single sample gave rise to the 23 T cell receptor beta chains below, sequenced in a study of blood T cells in healthy people across ages (dated by TCRdb to the mid-2010s). Library prep was done by 5' RACE. The sample was run on an Illumina HiSeq 2500. A second PCR of about 7 to 12 cycles was run with a J-beta primer mix and a sample-barcoded 5' primer. TCRdb reran the public reads through fastp at Q25 and MiXCR, keeping productive beta chains. Rows with a matching CDR3 protein are joined into one entry that keeps the most common DNA and genes. The sample records around 710,000 distinct CDR3 sequences, 40% to 45% of which are singletons. The top ten hold roughly 19% of the sample. Material for sequencing was blood. The receptors were sampled from a woman in her sixties in good health.

The CDR3 nucleotides are TGTGCCAGCAGCCAAGAAGTGGGGGGTAGTATAGATGAGCAGTTCTTC. It is translated as CASSQEVGGSIDEQFF. The chain carries TRBV4-2 and TRBJ2-1, with D perhaps TRBD2 (6 bases). Germline V lookup: CDR1 LGHNA, CDR2 YNFKEQ. Between the trimmed V and J ends, which lost 0 bases and 8 bases, there was a span of 17 bases. The CDR3 loop spans 16 amino acids.

Of note for this clonotype: Given the absence of the conserved phenylalanine or tryptophan at the CDR3 end, a read error is likely. The chain's CDR3 is CSASASYNEQFL. As DNA, the CDR3 is TGCAGTGCTAGCGCCTCCTACAATGAGCAGTTCCTC. The J gene is TRBJ2-1, the V gene TRBV20-1; D unclear. V was pared by 3 bases and J by 0 bases, with 3 bases between. In germline, CDR1 is DFQATT, CDR2 SNEGSKA (reference sequence). There are 12 residues in the CDR3.

This chain links TRBV5-5 with TRBJ2-5; TRBD2 matches 9 bases. V lost 2 bases to trimming and J lost 4 bases; unmatched junction nucleotides: 12. CDR3 length: 17 residues. CDR1 and CDR2 from the germline V gene are SGHKS and YYEKEE (reference sequence). The CDR3 sequence: CASSFFSGSPKSETQYF. CDR3 in DNA: TGTGCCAGCAGCTTTTTTAGCGGGAGCCCTAAGTCAGAGACCCAGTACTTC.

This clonotype appeared a few times. The genes are TRBV24-1 and TRBJ2-3; TRBD2 aligns across 9 bases. The CDR3 is 15 residues long. CDR1 is KGHDR, CDR2 SFDVKD, per germline. After removal of 4 bases from V and 2 bases from J, the junction contained 3 bases not matched to a gene. The CDR3 coding sequence is TGTGCCACCAGTGAGGCTAGCGGGGACACAGATACGCAGTATTTT. Protein sequence: CATSEASGDTDTQYF.

This clonotype was counted a few times. This chain joins TRBV10-3 and TRBJ2-5; D is perhaps TRBD1 (5 bases). The CDR3 spans 15 residues. Trimming shortened V by 0 bases and J by 3 bases, and 11 bases separated the two germline ends. The V gene's germline CDR1 is ENHRY and CDR2 SYGVKD. CDR3 nucleotide sequence: TGTGCCATCAGTGAGTCGCCAAGGGGCGAAGAGACCCAGTACTTC. Encoded protein: CAISESPRGEETQYF.

V usage is TRBV3-1 and J usage is TRBJ2-4; D not resolved. The tail of the sequence fits TRBJ2-5 better, so the J call may be wrong. In germline, CDR1 is LGHDT, CDR2 YNNKEL (reference sequence). This CDR3 region has 13 residues. CDR3 loop: CASSPPAKETQYF. The CDR3 DNA reads as TGTGCCAGCAGTCCCCCCGCCAAAGAGACCCAGTACTTC.

This clonotype was observed once. The genes are TRBV5-1 and TRBJ2-3; 7 bases agree with TRBD2. This CDR3 contains 15 residues. The germline V gene encodes CDR1 SGHRS and CDR2 YFSETQ. The ends lost 0 bases at V and 4 bases at J; junction bases unmatched: 5. In DNA, the CDR3 is TGCGCCAGCAGCTTGGAAGGGAGGGGTCCAGATACGCAGTATTTT. This codes for CASSLEGRGPDTQYF. The whole variable domain, filled in from reference TRBV5-1 and TRBJ2-3, reads KAGVTQTPRYLIKTRGQQVTLSCSPISGHRSVSWYQQTPGQGLQFLFEYFSETQRNKGNFPGRFSGRQFSNSRSEMNVSTLELGDSALYLCASSLEGRGPDTQYFGPGTRLTVL.

V and J are TRBV12-3 or TRBV12-4 and TRBJ2-5, with 8 positions matching TRBD1. After removal of 3 bases from V and 3 bases from J, the junction contained 3 bases not matched to a gene. The CDR3 extends over 14 amino acids. CDR3 protein: CASSFMTGEETQYF. CDR3 in DNA: TGTGCCAGCAGTTTTATGACAGGGGAAGAGACCCAGTACTTC.

This clonotype was seen repeatedly, ten times or more. The chain links TRBV7-8 to TRBJ2-7; D ambiguous. V lost 1 base, J lost 5 bases, and 12 bases lay in between. Germline V gene data show CDR1 as SGHVS and CDR2 as FQNEAQ. The CDR3 length is 14 residues. As DNA, the CDR3 is TGTGCCAGCAGCTTAGGAAGACCTGAGGACGAGCAGTACTTC. It codes for CASSLGRPEDEQYF.

This clonotype was picked up a small number of times. The V call is TRBV20-1, the J call TRBJ2-3; 9 bases are a match to TRBD1. CDR1 is DFQATT and CDR2 is SNEGSKA in the germline V gene (reference sequence). The CDR3 consists of 14 residues. J lost 5 bases, V lost 2 bases, and 5 bases had no gene match. The CDR3 here is CSARRTGVEDTQYF. The CDR3 nucleotides read TGCAGTGCTAGACGGACAGGGGTGGAAGATACGCAGTATTTT.

The CDR3, as DNA: TGTGCCAGCAGCATGCGAGCGGGAGGAGCTTACGAGCAGTACTTC. Its protein product is CASSMRAGGAYEQYF. The chain employs TRBV9 and TRBJ2-7; 9 positions match TRBD2. The CDR3 covers 15 residues. Germline V gene lookup returns CDR1 SGDLS and CDR2 YYNGEE. After removal of 4 bases from V and 4 bases from J, the junction contained 9 bases not matched to a gene.

The chain uses TRBV12-5 and TRBJ1-1; D possibly corresponds to TRBD1 (5 bases). The ends were cut back, 0 bases at V and 3 bases at J, with 8 bases in the middle. The CDR3 sequence is 14 residues long. CDR1 and CDR2 (germline): LGHNT, FRNRAP. As DNA, the CDR3 is TGTGCTAGTGGTTTGGTTCGAGGGGACACTGAAGCTTTCTTT. Its protein is CASGLVRGDTEAFF.

The chain carries TRBV10-3 and TRBJ2-6; 7 bases map to TRBD2. With 0 bases clipped from V and 2 bases from J, the junction kept 4 bases outside the gene matches. Per the germline V gene, CDR1 is ENHRY and CDR2 is SYGVKD. The CDR3 is 17 amino acids. This chain's CDR3 is CAISESSGVPGANVLTF. CDR3 coding DNA: TGTGCCATCAGTGAGTCGAGCGGGGTCCCTGGGGCCAACGTCCTGACTTTC.

This chain connects TRBV24-1 to TRBJ2-1, with D possibly matching TRBD1 (6 bases). In germline, CDR1 is KGHDR, CDR2 SFDVKD. Trimming left V 0 bases short and J 6 bases short, with 17 bases between. The CDR3 loop spans 17 amino acids. The CDR3 region is CATSDLGQGTKPNEQFF. In DNA form, the CDR3 reads TGTGCCACCAGTGATTTGGGCCAGGGGACAAAACCCAATGAGCAGTTCTTC.

As concerns this clonotype: A much larger clone lies one base from this, so it may be a read error. The chain employs TRBV7-3 and TRBJ2-1; D possibly uses TRBD1 or TRBD2 (5 bases each). The V gene's germline CDR1 is SGHTA and CDR2 FQGTGA. The CDR3 extends over 15 amino acids. CDR3 loop: CANSSVRGAIDQQFF. CDR3 coding DNA: TGTGCCAACAGCTCCGTTCGGGGCGCGATTGACCAGCAGTTCTTC.

The rearrangement uses TRBV2 and TRBJ1-6; unclear D gene. The CDR3 spans 10 residues. The V end was cut by 7 bases, the J end by 15 bases, with 10 bases between. Germline CDR1 reads SNHLY; CDR2 reads FYNNEI. The CDR3, as DNA: TGTGCCAGCATGAACCGGGGCCTCCACTTT. Protein sequence: CASMNRGLHF.

V and J are TRBV9 and TRBJ2-7, with TRBD1 matching over 7 bases. The J call is doubtful: the DNA matches TRBJ2-5 better. Germline values: CDR1 SGDLS, CDR2 YYNGEE. This CDR3 is 15 amino acids long. The CDR3, as DNA: TGTGCCAGCAGCTCTCGGGACAGCCCACGGGAGACCCAGTACTTC. It codes for CASSSRDSPRETQYF.

The rearrangement joins TRBV12-3 or TRBV12-4 to TRBJ1-6; 8 bases map to TRBD1. Trimming cost V 2 bases and J 7 bases; bases outside gene matches: 4. This CDR3 comprises 15 residues. CDR3 nucleotide sequence: TGTGCCAGCAGTTTACTTTCAGGGGGCAATTCACCCCTCCACTTT. The encoded protein is CASSLLSGGNSPLHF.

J is TRBJ1-5 and V is TRBV4-3, with D hard to call. This CDR3 comprises 17 residues. CDR1 and CDR2 from the germline V gene are LGHNA and YSLEER. Trimming stripped 0 bases from V and 1 base from J, with 13 bases between. This chain's CDR3 is CASSQDWGVNSNQPQHF. The CDR3 bases are TGCGCCAGCAGCCAAGATTGGGGTGTTAACAGCAATCAGCCCCAGCATTTT.

This chain links TRBV7-2 with TRBJ2-5, with D possibly TRBD2 on 7 matching bases. Trimming took 5 bases from V and 6 from J, leaving 28 bases between them. The CDR3 spans 18 residues. Germline loops: CDR1 SGHTA, CDR2 FQGNSA. The CDR3 loop is CASSPVRGGRGGGQTQYF. CDR3 DNA sequence: TGTGCCAGCAGCCCAGTGAGGGGGGGCCGCGGGGGTGGACAGACCCAGTACTTC.

A note on this clonotype: A much larger clone lies a single base off, so this may be a read error. The chain is built from TRBV29-1 and TRBJ2-1; D is ambiguous. The length of the CDR3 is 14 residues. Germline loops: CDR1 SQVTM, CDR2 ANQGSEA. Here the CDR3 reads CCVVSQASYNEQFF. In nucleotides, the CDR3 is TGCTGCGTTGTAAGCCAAGCCTCCTACAATGAGCAGTTCTTC.

This clonotype was found a few times. The chain recombines TRBV7-2 with TRBJ2-1; 8 bases are a match to TRBD2. From germline, CDR1 is SGHTA and CDR2 FQGNSA. The CDR3 sequence is 15 residues long. The V segment lost 0 bases and the J segment 4 bases; nucleotides outside the gene matches: 2. CDR3 nucleotides: TGTGCCAGCAGCTTAGCACGGGAGGGGTACAATGAGCAGTTCTTC. Translation: CASSLAREGYNEQFF.

This rearrangement joins TRBV6-1 to TRBJ2-1; the match to TRBD1 covers 7 bases. J lost 0 bases, V lost 0 bases, and 2 bases had no gene match. This CDR3 region has 16 residues. Germline V gene lookup returns CDR1 MNHNS and CDR2 SASEGT. CDR3 sequence (DNA): TGTGCCAGCAGTGAAGCGACAGGGAGCTCCTACAATGAGCAGTTCTTC. Protein: CASSEATGSSYNEQFF.